These 17 T cell receptor beta chains originate from one sample sequenced in a study of spatial heterogeneity in lung cancer. Documented time point: sample taken at primary tumor resection. TCRdb re-derived calls from the 5' RACE reads in MiXCR, one entry per CDR3 protein. The table has 30,000 to 45,000 distinct CDR3 sequences, 7.5% seen once. The source material was PBMCs, sampled at surgery. The source of these receptors is a male donor with early-stage non-small cell lung cancer.

This clonotype was seen ten or more times. The chain uses TRBV11-3 and TRBJ2-3; no clear D. This CDR3 contains 11 residues. Trimming shortened V by 1 base and J by 8 bases, and 4 bases separated the two germline ends. Germline CDR1 reads SGHNT; CDR2 reads YENEEA. The CDR3 region is CASSLGRTQYF. The CDR3 DNA sequence: TGTGCCAGCAGCTTAGGGCGTACGCAGTATTTT.

The CDR3, as DNA: TGCAGTGCTGCCCCGGGACCTAGCACAGATACGCAGTATTTT. It is translated as CSAAPGPSTDTQYF. This sequence joins TRBV20-1 and TRBJ2-3; tentatively, D is TRBD1 or TRBD2 (5 bases each). V was clipped by 5 bases and J by 0 bases, with 12 bases between them. CDR1 is DFQATT and CDR2 is SNEGSKA in the germline V gene (reference sequence). The CDR3 runs 14 residues.

Many counts were recorded for this clonotype. The chain links TRBV6-6 to TRBJ2-5, with D tentatively TRBD2 (5 bases). This CDR3 contains 15 residues. Germline V gene data show CDR1 as MNHNY and CDR2 as SVGAGI (reference sequence). With 5 bases removed from V and 1 base from J, the gap between germline ends came to 14 bases. The CDR3 coding sequence is TGTGCCAGCAGTCGCCCGGGCGGAGGCCAAGAGACCCAGTACTTC. This gives the protein CASSRPGGGQETQYF.

This clonotype has a count of ten or more. CDR3 residues: CASSAGTGGDQPQHF. In DNA, the CDR3 is TGTGCCAGCAGCGCAGGGACAGGGGGCGATCAGCCCCAGCATTTT. The rearrangement uses TRBV7-8 and TRBJ1-5, with 12 bases matching TRBD1. The CDR3 loop spans 15 amino acids. Germline CDR1 SGHVS, CDR2 FQNEAQ. With V trimmed by 5 bases and J by 5 bases, 4 bases remained unmatched.

This clonotype came up once. Possible read error: a much larger clone is one base away. The chain employs TRBV19 and TRBJ2-5; the match to TRBD2 covers 8 bases. The junction had 6 bases not matched to a gene; V was cut back by 4 bases and J by 5 bases. Looked up from germline, CDR1 is LNHDA and CDR2 is SQIVND (reference sequence). The CDR3 has 14 amino acids. The CDR3 region is CASSRTSRWETQYF. CDR3 nucleotides: TGTGCCAGTAGTAGGACTAGCCGGTGGGAGACCCAGTACTTC.

The rearrangement joins TRBV5-1 to TRBJ2-1, with 7 bases matching TRBD2. This CDR3 spans 17 amino acids. J gave up 10 bases and V 2 bases, and 18 bases lay outside the gene matches. CDR1 and CDR2 (germline): SGHRS, YFSETQ. CDR3 coding DNA: TGCGCCAGCAGCTTTAACCCTCTGGCTGCGGGAGCTGGGGAGCAGTTCTTC. Its translation: CASSFNPLAAGAGEQFF.

J is TRBJ2-3 and V is TRBV2, with D possibly TRBD1 on 6 matching bases. Trimming shortened V by 7 bases and J by 5 bases, and 13 bases separated the two germline ends. Germline V gene data show CDR1 as SNHLY and CDR2 as FYNNEI. CDR3 length: 13 amino acids. Here the CDR3 DNA reads TGTGCCAGCAAACAGGGAAGTGAAGATACGCAGTATTTT. This translates into CASKQGSEDTQYF.

Ten or more counts support this clonotype. The chain recombines TRBV27 with TRBJ2-7; D not certain. CDR1 and CDR2 (germline): MNHEY, SMNVEV (reference sequence). V shed 5 bases and J shed 7 bases, with 15 bases lying between them. The CDR3 spans 13 residues. The CDR3 nucleotides read TGTGCCAGCAGTCCCTACGATCTCAGGGAGCAGTACTTC. As protein: CASSPYDLREQYF.

This clonotype appeared many times. The V call is TRBV5-1, the J call TRBJ2-3, with 11 bases aligning to TRBD2. CDR1 and CDR2 (germline): SGHRS, YFSETQ. With V trimmed by 7 bases and J by 5 bases, 18 bases remained unmatched. This CDR3 has 18 residues. The CDR3 reads CASSHGSSGRRRGDTQYF. The CDR3 DNA reads as TGCGCCAGCTCACATGGTTCTAGCGGGAGGCGAAGGGGAGATACGCAGTATTTT. The variable domain in full, with the rest retrieved from reference TRBV5-1 and TRBJ2-3, is KAGVTQTPRYLIKTRGQQVTLSCSPISGHRSVSWYQQTPGQGLQFLFEYFSETQRNKGNFPGRFSGRQFSNSRSEMNVSTLELGDSALYLCASSHGSSGRRRGDTQYFGPGTRLTVL.

This clonotype was counted many times. CDR3 nucleotide sequence: TGTGCCAGCAGGGGAGGGGACTCTCTGACAGATACGCAGTATTTT. Translation gives CASRGGDSLTDTQYF. V and J are TRBV6-5 and TRBJ2-3; 7 bases line up with TRBD2. Trimming took 6 bases from V and 3 from J; bases not matched to a gene: 9. From germline, CDR1 is MNHEY and CDR2 SVGAGI. This CDR3 has 15 residues.

This clonotype was seen a handful of times. The chain couples TRBV6-5 to TRBJ1-1; D remains ambiguous. V was shortened by 1 base and J by 4 bases, with 10 bases between the two germline ends. Germline loops: CDR1 MNHEY, CDR2 SVGAGI. The CDR3 consists of 14 residues. CDR3 residues: CASSYLGMGTEAFF. CDR3 bases: TGTGCCAGCAGTTACTTAGGGATGGGCACTGAAGCTTTCTTT.

This clonotype was observed a few times. This chain links TRBV9 with TRBJ2-2; 11 positions agree with TRBD1. Trimming cost V 3 bases and J 7 bases; bases outside gene matches: 14. CDR1 is SGDLS, CDR2 YYNGEE, per germline. The length of the CDR3 is 18 residues. The DNA for the CDR3 is TGTGCCAGCAGCGGGACAGGGGGCGAAATTCAGGCTATCGGGGAGCTGTTTTTT. It is translated as CASSGTGGEIQAIGELFF.

Turning to this clonotype: This likely comes from a read error, as the CDR3 has no conserved phenylalanine or tryptophan at its end. The chain uses TRBV6-2 or TRBV6-3 and TRBJ2-5, with TRBD2 as a possible D gene (6 bases). The CDR3 runs 15 residues. The V end lost 6 bases, the J end lost 3 bases, and 17 bases lay between the germline ends. The germline gives CDR1 MNHEY, CDR2 SVGEGT. CDR3 nucleotide sequence: TGTGCCAGCAGCCAAAAGGGACGGACTAAAGAGACCCAGTACGTC. Amino acid sequence: CASSQKGRTKETQYV.

About this clonotype: A much larger clone sits a single nucleotide away, making a read error possible. The J gene is TRBJ2-2, the V gene TRBV12-3 or TRBV12-4; D is possibly TRBD1 (6 bases). The CDR3 contains 13 residues. CDR3 DNA sequence: TGTCCCAGCAGGTCACAGGGAACCGGGGAGCTGTTTTTT. Translation gives CPSRSQGTGELFF.

Details on this clonotype: In this CDR3 the conserved last residue, phenylalanine or tryptophan, is missing, so a read error is likely. The chain employs TRBV6-1 and TRBJ1-2; D ambiguous. Trimming cost V 0 bases and J 2 bases, with 13 bases left between them. This CDR3 region has 16 residues. Germline assignment: CDR1 MNHNS and CDR2 SASEGT. CDR3 amino acids: CASSEAYTTENYGYTY. The CDR3 bases are TGTGCCAGCAGTGAAGCATACACTACGGAGAACTATGGCTACACCTAC.

This clonotype came up a few times. This chain's CDR3 is CATSVRGDTQYF. The CDR3 DNA follows: TGTGCCACCAGCGTCAGGGGCGATACGCAGTATTTT. The chain uses TRBV24-1 and TRBJ2-3; the D gene is possibly TRBD1 (6 bases). The V and J ends lost 7 bases and 6 bases respectively, with 10 bases between them. This CDR3 contains 12 residues. The germline CDR1 and CDR2 sequences are KGHDR and SFDVKD.

The genes are TRBV7-9 and TRBJ1-1; possible D gene TRBD1, 6 bases. This CDR3 region has 15 residues. Germline-derived CDR1 and CDR2 are SEHNR and FQNEAQ (reference sequence). Between the trimmed V and J ends, which lost 1 base and 0 bases, there was a span of 9 bases. The CDR3 sequence is CASSLVRGMNTEAFF. In DNA form, the CDR3 reads TGTGCCAGCAGCTTAGTGAGGGGGATGAACACTGAAGCTTTCTTT.